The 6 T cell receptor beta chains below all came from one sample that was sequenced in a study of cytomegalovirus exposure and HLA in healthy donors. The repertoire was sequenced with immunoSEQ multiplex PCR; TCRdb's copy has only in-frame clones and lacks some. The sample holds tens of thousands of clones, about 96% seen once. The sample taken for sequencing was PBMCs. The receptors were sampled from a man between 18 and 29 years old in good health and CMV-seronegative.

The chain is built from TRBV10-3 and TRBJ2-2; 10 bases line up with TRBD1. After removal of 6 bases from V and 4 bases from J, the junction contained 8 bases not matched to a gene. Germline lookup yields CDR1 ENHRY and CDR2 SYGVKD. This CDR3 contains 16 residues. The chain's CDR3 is CAIRKSGQGSTGELFF. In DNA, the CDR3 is TGTGCCATCAGGAAGTCGGGACAGGGGTCCACCGGGGAGCTGTTTTTT.

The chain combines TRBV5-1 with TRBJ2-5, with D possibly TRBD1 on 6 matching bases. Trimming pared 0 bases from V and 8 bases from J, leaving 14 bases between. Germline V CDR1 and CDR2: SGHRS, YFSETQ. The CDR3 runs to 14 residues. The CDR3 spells CASSLEGGRPTQYF. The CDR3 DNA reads TGCGCCAGCAGCTTGGAAGGGGGACGGCCTACCCAGTACTTC.

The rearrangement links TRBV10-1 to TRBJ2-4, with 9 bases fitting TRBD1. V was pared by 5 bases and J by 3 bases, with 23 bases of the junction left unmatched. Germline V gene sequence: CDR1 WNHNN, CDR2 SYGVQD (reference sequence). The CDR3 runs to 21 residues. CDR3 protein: CASSSPMPGQGLFRVKNIQYF. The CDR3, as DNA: TGCGCCAGCAGTAGTCCAATGCCGGGACAGGGCCTTTTTCGGGTCAAAAACATTCAGTACTTC.

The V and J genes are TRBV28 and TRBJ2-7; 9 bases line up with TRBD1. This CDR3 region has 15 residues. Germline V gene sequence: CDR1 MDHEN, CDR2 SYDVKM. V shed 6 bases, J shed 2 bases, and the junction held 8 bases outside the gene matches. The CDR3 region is CASSRKRTGAYEQYF. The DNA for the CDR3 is TGTGCCAGCAGCCGTAAAAGGACAGGGGCCTACGAGCAGTACTTC. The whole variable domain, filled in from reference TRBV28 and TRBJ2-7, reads DVKVTQSSRYLVKRTGEKVFLECVQDMDHENMFWYRQDPGLGLRLIYFSYDVKMKEKGDIPEGYSVSREKKERFSLILESASTNQTSMYLCASSRKRTGAYEQYFGPGTRLTVT.

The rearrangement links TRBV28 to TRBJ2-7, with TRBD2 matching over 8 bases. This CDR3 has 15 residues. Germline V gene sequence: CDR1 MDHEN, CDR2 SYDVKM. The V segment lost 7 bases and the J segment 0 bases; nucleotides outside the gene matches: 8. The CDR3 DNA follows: TGTGCCAGCATCTCGAGCGGGGGAAGCTCCTACGAGCAGTACTTC. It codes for CASISSGGSSYEQYF.

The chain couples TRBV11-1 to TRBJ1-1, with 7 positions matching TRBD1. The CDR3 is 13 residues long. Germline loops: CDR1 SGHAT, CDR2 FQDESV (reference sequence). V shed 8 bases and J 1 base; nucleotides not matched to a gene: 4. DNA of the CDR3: TGTGCCAGCGTTTGGGACAGGAACACTGAAGCTTTCTTT. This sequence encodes CASVWDRNTEAFF.